This section outlines one T cell receptor (beta chain) sequence together with its context. Profiling relied on immunoSEQ multiplex PCR, and the TCRdb table lists in-frame clones only, not all of them. The profile shows 150,000 to 200,000 clones, about nine tenths of them singletons. This sample was taken from a study of T cell responses to AZD1222 COVID-19 vaccine. CDR1 is KGHDR and CDR2 is SFDVKD in the germline V gene. This CDR3 comprises 18 residues. Trimming pared 3 bases from V and 4 bases from J, leaving 21 bases between. This TCR came from an adult in good health. The rearrangement uses TRBV24-1 and TRBJ2-1; a weak D match, TRBD1 (6 bases). The specimen was peripheral blood, collected on day 0 of AZD1222 vaccination. CDR3 in amino acids: CATSDMRGPGQSYNEQFF. The CDR3 DNA reads as TGTGCCACCAGTGATATGCGCGGGCCGGGACAATCTTACAATGAGCAGTTCTTC.